This T cell receptor beta chain is from a study of CD8 T cells in Susac syndrome (dated by TCRdb to between 2018 and 2021). For the wider study: Of the Susac syndrome patients who were sequenced, about six had clinically active disease and eight were in clinical remission. At the time of blood withdrawal, Susac syndrome patients were either therapy-naive, taking corticosteroids (with some also receiving IVIg), or on IVIg alone. The study used repertoire sequencing to test whether antigen drove CD8+ T cell activation and differentiation in Susac syndrome. The study compared CD8+ T cell repertoire clonality among 11 to 12 healthy donors, around 14 Susac syndrome patients and about 16 multiple sclerosis patients. The paper as a whole reports these results and caveats: The study acknowledged that relatively few individuals were included in the TCR sequencing and HLA analysis. Susac syndrome CD8+ repertoires showed clonal expansion, highest in CD8+ TEMRA cells and greater in clinically active than remitting patients. Some 15 Susac-specific public clones were identified in the total CD8+ repertoire, and a few Susac-specific public clones were identified in the CD8+ TEMRA repertoire.

Peripheral blood CD8+ and CD4+ T cells from healthy donors, Susac syndrome patients and multiple sclerosis patients were profiled by high-throughput TCR beta sequencing. The Susac syndrome patients fulfilled recently defined diagnostic criteria for definite or probable disease. CD8+ TEMRA cells were enriched by FACS, while bulk CD8+ and CD4+ T cells were purified by magnetic negative isolation. Blood was drawn into EDTA tubes, processed within 24 hours, and PBMCs were isolated by density gradient centrifugation. PBMCs intended for TCR sequencing were cryopreserved in liquid nitrogen and were subsequently thawed in a 37 degrees C water bath. The sorted or isolated CD4+, CD8+ and CD8+ TEMRA cells had a purity of 90% or higher. Relative to germline, V is missing 1 base and J is missing 7 bases, with 7 bases of the junction outside any gene match. From its cysteine to its phenylalanine, the CDR3 spans 15 amino acids. Left in the record is the CDR3 DNA by itself, 45 bases read in frame from the first base. CDR1 is given as LNHNV and CDR2 as YYDKDF, both from the germline V gene (reference sequence).

RNA was extracted with the RNeasy kit and 0.5 to 1 ug was reverse transcribed using random hexamers. The immunoSEQ multiplex PCR assay, which covers 54 Vbeta and 13 Jbeta segments, was used to amplify TCR beta CDR3 regions. PCR amplification bias was corrected by using a synthetic template baseline for primer optimization and computational correction. For the original study's pipeline: Reads were assigned to V, D and J genes according to IMGT and analyzed in immunoSEQ Analyzer, with only productive sequences retained. Clonality was computed as one minus Shannon entropy normalized by log2 of the number of productive unique sequences. For each patient and control, public and private clones were evaluated among the 100 most prevalent clones. Clones were defined as Susac-specific when absent from the healthy and MS cohorts, from roughly 1,000 published viral clones and from other ImmuneACCESS disease sequences. The public reads were reprocessed in TCRdb via fastp at Q25 and MiXCR, keeping in-frame beta chains. Each CDR3 protein gets just one entry, which takes the most common genes and DNA from the rows behind it. TCRdb's processing, not the study's, gives the V and J calls here. Here the sample has about 150,000 distinct CDR3 sequences; 85% to 95% occur a single time. Approximately 0.18% of the sample is in the top ten clones.

This clonotype is a singleton in its sample. There is no known antigen for this receptor. Nothing much larger sits one base from this clone, and base qualities are not available. A single read constitutes weak evidence. The sequence was collected from a human donor with Susac syndrome. The chain links TRBV15 with TRBJ2-7; the junction holds 10 bases that match TRBD1. The sequenced sample was CD8+ T cells from PBMCs. The CDR3: CATSRVSGQGWEQYF. The DNA reads TGTGCCACCAGCAGAGTTTCGGGACAGGGGTGGGAGCAGTACTTC.